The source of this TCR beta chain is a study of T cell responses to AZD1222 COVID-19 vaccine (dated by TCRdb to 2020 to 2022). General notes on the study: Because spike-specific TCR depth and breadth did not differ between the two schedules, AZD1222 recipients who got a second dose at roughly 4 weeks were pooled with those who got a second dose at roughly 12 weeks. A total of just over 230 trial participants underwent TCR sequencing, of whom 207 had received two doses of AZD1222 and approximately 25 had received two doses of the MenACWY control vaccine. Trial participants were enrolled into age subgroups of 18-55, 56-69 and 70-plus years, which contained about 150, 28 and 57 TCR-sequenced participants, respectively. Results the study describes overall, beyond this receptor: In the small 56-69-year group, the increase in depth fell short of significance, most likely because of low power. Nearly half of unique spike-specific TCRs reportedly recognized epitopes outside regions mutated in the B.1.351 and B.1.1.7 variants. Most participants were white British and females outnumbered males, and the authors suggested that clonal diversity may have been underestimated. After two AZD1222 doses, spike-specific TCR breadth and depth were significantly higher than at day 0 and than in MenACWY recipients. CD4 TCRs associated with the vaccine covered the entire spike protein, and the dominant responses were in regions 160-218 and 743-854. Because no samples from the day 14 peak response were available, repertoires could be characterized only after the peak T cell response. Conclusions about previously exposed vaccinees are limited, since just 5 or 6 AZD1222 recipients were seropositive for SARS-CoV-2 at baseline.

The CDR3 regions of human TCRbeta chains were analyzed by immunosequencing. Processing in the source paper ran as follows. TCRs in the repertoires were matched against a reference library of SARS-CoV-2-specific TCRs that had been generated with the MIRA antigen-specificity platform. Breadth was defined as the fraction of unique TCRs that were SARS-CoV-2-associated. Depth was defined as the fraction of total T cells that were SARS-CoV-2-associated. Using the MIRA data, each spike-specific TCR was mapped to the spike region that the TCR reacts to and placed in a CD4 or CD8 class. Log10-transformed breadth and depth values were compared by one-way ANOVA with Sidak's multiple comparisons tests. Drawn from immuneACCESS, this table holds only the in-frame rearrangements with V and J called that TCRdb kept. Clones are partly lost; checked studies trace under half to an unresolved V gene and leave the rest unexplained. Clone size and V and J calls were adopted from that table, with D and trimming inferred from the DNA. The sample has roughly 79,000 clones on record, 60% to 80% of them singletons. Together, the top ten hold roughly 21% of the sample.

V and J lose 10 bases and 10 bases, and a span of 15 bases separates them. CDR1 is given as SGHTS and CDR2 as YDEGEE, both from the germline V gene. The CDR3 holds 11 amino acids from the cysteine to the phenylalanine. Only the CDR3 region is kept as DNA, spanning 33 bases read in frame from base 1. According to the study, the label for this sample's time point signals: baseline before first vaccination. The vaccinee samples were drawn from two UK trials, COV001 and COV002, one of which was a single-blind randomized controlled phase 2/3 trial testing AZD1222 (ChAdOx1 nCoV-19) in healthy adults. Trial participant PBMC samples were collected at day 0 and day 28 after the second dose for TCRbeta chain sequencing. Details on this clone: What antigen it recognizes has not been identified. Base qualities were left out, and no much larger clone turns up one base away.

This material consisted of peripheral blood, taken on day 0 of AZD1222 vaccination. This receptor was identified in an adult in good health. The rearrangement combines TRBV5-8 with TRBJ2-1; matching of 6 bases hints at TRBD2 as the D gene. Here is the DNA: TGTGCCCGAGCGGAGGGTTGGGAGCAGTTCTTC. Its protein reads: CARAEGWEQFF.